A selection of T cell receptor beta chains follows, all from one sample in a study of OX40 agonist ivuxolimab in advanced cancers. The table came from immunoSEQ multiplex PCR; TCRdb's copy has only in-frame clones and leaves some out. The table shows roughly 91,000 clones, with over 85% occurring only once. This material consisted of CD4+ or CD8+ T cells sorted from blood, taken in a trial of the OX40 agonist ivuxolimab. Receptors were obtained from an adult with an advanced solid tumor such as melanoma, head and neck, liver or kidney cancer. Each CDR3 is given with its conserved first and last residue. A D gene is named only where the DNA matches it firmly. A clone size is listed for some rows: how often the clone was seen (once, few, many), or a class if it is expanded.

cdr3_aa cdr3_nt clone_size d_call j_call v_call
CSVPGQGVYEQYF TGCAGCGTTCCGGGACAGGGGGTCTACGAGCAGTACTTC . TRBD1 TRBJ2-7 TRBV29-1
CASNREVSSYEQYF TGTGCCAGTAACAGGGAGGTATCCTCCTACGAGCAGTACTTC . . TRBJ2-7 TRBV19
CASSYGSTYEQYF TGTGCCAGCAGTTATGGCAGCACCTACGAGCAGTACTTC . . TRBJ2-7 TRBV6-6
CATEEGGTPRYGYTF TGTGCCACCGAAGAAGGAGGGACCCCCCGCTATGGCTACACCTTC . . TRBJ1-2 TRBV10-3
CASTPGQGSNQPQHF TGTGCCAGCACTCCGGGACAGGGAAGCAATCAGCCCCAGCATTTT once TRBD1 TRBJ1-5 TRBV6-1
CASSASLPRSSGNTIYF TGTGCCAGCAGCGCCTCCCTGCCCAGGAGCTCTGGAAACACCATATATTTT . . TRBJ1-3 TRBV9
CASSELRLDTDTQYF TGCGCCAGCAGTGAGCTACGCCTCGACACAGATACGCAGTATTTT . . TRBJ2-3 TRBV10-1
CASSQDLRSAQYF TGCGCCAGCAGCCAAGATCTTCGCAGTGCGCAGTACTTC . . TRBJ2-7 TRBV4-3
CASSLGLVNEQFF TGTGCCAGCAGCTTAGGACTAGTCAATGAGCAGTTCTTC once TRBD2 TRBJ2-1 TRBV9
CASSFSGGQSNEQFF TGTGCCAGCAGCTTTAGCGGCGGACAGTCCAATGAGCAGTTCTTC . . TRBJ2-1 TRBV7-6
CASSLGGTGSNTEAFF TGTGCCAGCAGCTTAGGGGGGACAGGTTCAAACACTGAAGCTTTCTTT . TRBD1 TRBJ1-1 TRBV7-6
CASSFSENTEAFF TGCGCCAGCAGCTTTTCAGAGAACACTGAAGCTTTCTTT . . TRBJ1-1 TRBV5-1
CASSVVIAGGTGELFF TGTGCCAGCAGCGTAGTGATAGCGGGAGGGACCGGGGAGCTGTTTTTT few TRBD2 TRBJ2-2 TRBV9
CASSYFGGQGAREQYF TGTGCCAGCAGCTATTTCGGGGGACAGGGGGCGCGGGAGCAGTACTTC . TRBD1 TRBJ2-7 TRBV7-2
CASSEPPGWVGFPHEQYF TGCGCCAGCAGTGAGCCTCCCGGGTGGGTCGGGTTTCCCCACGAGCAGTACTTC . . TRBJ2-7 TRBV10-1
CASASGGTEFF TGTGCCAGTGCTTCGGGCGGGACAGAGTTCTTC . . TRBJ2-1 TRBV19
CASTGGRNTEAFF TGTGCCAGTACCGGGGGGCGAAACACTGAAGCTTTCTTT few . TRBJ1-1 TRBV19
CASSSGQGNQPQHF TGTGCCAGCAGTTCCGGACAGGGGAATCAGCCCCAGCATTTT . TRBD1 TRBJ1-5 TRBV28
CSALQGALEKLFF TGCAGCGCCCTACAGGGGGCGCTTGAAAAACTGTTTTTT . TRBD1 TRBJ1-4 TRBV29-1
CASRNKTGSYNEQFF TGTGCCAGCAGAAATAAAACCGGCTCCTACAATGAGCAGTTCTTC . . TRBJ2-1 TRBV2
CARAIGETQYF TGTGCCAGAGCAATAGGCGAGACCCAGTACTTC . . TRBJ2-5 TRBV28
CASSWVGVAQETQYF TGTGCCAGCAGTTGGGTAGGGGTGGCCCAAGAGACCCAGTACTTC . . TRBJ2-5 TRBV28
CASKARPDGDTQYF TGTGCCAGCAAGGCCCGGCCCGACGGAGATACGCAGTATTTT . . TRBJ2-3 TRBV7-2
CASSLRLAGPGTQYF TGTGCCAGCAGCTTACGGCTAGCGGGGCCAGGGACCCAGTACTTC . TRBD2 TRBJ2-5 TRBV7-2
CAWSSGETQYF TGTGCCTGGAGTAGCGGAGAGACCCAGTACTTC . . TRBJ2-5 TRBV30
CASSFGSTDTQYF TGTGCCAGCAGCTTTGGCTCCACAGATACGCAGTATTTT . . TRBJ2-3 TRBV7-2
CASSLQVSGANVLTF TGCGCCAGCAGTTTACAGGTCTCTGGGGCCAACGTCCTGACTTTC . . TRBJ2-6 TRBV5-1
CASSERKGRWNEQFF TGTGCCAGCAGTGAAAGAAAGGGGCGATGGAATGAGCAGTTCTTC . . TRBJ2-1 TRBV2
CASSLGGAKSYTF TGTGCCAGCAGTTTGGGCGGTGCCAAAAGCTACACCTTC . . TRBJ1-2 TRBV28
CASSYSRGRSTDTQYF TGTGCCAGCAGTTACTCGCGGGGGCGTAGCACAGATACGCAGTATTTT once . TRBJ2-3 TRBV6-5
CASSPTSGLGEQYF TGTGCCAGCAGCCCCACTAGCGGGTTGGGCGAGCAGTACTTC . TRBD2 TRBJ2-7 TRBV9
CAWNPNTGYGYTF TGTGCCTGGAATCCGAATACAGGGTATGGCTACACCTTC . . TRBJ1-2 TRBV30
CAWSRGSGANVLTF TGTGCCTGGAGTCGGGGGAGCGGGGCCAACGTCCTGACTTTC . . TRBJ2-6 TRBV30
CASSGQGGKYNEQFF TGTGCCAGCAGCGGCCAGGGGGGGAAATACAATGAGCAGTTCTTC . . TRBJ2-1 TRBV11-2
CASRIPRGQPQHF TGTGCAAGTCGCATTCCAAGGGGTCAGCCCCAGCATTTT few . TRBJ1-5 TRBV12-2
CASRPTGGAYNEQFF TGTGCCAGTAGGCCAACAGGGGGCGCGTACAATGAGCAGTTCTTC . TRBD1 TRBJ2-1 TRBV19
CASSVAAGFTGELFF TGTGCCAGCAGCGTAGCGGCAGGGTTCACCGGGGAGCTGTTTTTT . . TRBJ2-2 TRBV9
CASSERGAYYNEQFF TGTGCCAGCAGTGAGCGGGGGGCTTATTACAATGAGCAGTTCTTC . TRBD2 TRBJ2-1 TRBV25-1
CASSDGQSREQFF TGTGCCAGCAGCGACGGACAGTCTCGGGAGCAGTTCTTC once . TRBJ2-1 TRBV7-7
CASGRVGEKLFF TGTGCCAGCGGCAGGGTTGGTGAAAAACTGTTTTTT . . TRBJ1-4 TRBV6-1
CASSRGRIPSYEQYF TGTGCCAGCAGTCGGGGGCGGATCCCTTCCTACGAGCAGTACTTC once . TRBJ2-7 TRBV6-5
CASSPGPNEKLFF TGTGCCAGCAGCCCGGGACCTAATGAAAAACTGTTTTTT . . TRBJ1-4 TRBV5-6